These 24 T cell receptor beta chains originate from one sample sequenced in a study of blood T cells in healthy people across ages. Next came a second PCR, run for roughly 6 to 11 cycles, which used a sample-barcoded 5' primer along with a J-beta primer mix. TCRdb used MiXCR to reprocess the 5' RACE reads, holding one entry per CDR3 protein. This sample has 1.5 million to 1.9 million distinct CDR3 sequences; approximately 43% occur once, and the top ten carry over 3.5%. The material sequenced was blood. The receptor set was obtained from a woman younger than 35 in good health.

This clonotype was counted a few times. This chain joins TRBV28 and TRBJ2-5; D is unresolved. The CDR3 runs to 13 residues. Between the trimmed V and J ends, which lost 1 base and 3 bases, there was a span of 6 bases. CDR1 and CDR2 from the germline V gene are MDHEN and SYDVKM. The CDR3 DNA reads TGTGCCAGCAGTTTATATAGAAAAGAGACCCAGTACTTC. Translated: CASSLYRKETQYF.

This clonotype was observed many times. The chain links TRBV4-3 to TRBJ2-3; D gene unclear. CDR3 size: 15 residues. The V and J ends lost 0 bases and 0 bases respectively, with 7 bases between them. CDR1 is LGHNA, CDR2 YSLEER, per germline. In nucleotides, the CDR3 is TGCGCCAGCAGCCAAGAGGCAACCAGCACAGATACGCAGTATTTT. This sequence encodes CASSQEATSTDTQYF.

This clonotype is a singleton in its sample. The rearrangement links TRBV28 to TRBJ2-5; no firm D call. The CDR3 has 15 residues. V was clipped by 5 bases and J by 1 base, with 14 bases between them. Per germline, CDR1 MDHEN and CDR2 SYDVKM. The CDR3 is CASSATFGSQETQYF. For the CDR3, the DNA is TGTGCCAGCAGTGCCACTTTCGGCAGCCAAGAGACCCAGTACTTC. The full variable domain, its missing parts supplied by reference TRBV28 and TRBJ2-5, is DVKVTQSSRYLVKRTGEKVFLECVQDMDHENMFWYRQDPGLGLRLIYFSYDVKMKEKGDIPEGYSVSREKKERFSLILESASTNQTSMYLCASSATFGSQETQYFGPGTRLLVL.

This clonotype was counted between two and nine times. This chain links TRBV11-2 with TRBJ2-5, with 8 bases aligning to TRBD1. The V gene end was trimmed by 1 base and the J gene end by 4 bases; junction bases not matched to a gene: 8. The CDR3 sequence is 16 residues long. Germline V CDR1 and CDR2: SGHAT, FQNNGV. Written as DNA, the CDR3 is TGTGCCAGCAGCTTAGGGAATTACAGGGGGTTAGAGACCCAGTACTTC. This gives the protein CASSLGNYRGLETQYF.

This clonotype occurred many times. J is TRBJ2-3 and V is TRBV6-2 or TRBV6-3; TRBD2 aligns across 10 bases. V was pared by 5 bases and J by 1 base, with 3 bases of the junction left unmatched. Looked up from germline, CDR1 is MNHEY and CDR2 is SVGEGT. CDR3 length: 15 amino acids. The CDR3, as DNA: TGTGCCAGCAGTCGGACTAGCGGCCGCACAGATACGCAGTATTTT. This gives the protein CASSRTSGRTDTQYF.

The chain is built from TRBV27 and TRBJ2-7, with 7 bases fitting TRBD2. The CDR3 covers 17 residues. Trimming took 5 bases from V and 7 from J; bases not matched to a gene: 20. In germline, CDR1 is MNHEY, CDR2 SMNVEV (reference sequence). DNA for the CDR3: TGTGCCAGCAGTCCCTACTCGGACCTAGCGGACGAAACTGAGCAGTACTTC. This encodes CASSPYSDLADETEQYF.

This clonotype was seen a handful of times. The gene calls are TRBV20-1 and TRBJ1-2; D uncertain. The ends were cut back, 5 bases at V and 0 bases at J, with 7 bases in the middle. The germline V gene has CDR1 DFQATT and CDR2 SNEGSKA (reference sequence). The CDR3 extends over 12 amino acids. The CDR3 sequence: CSAEHTNYGYTF. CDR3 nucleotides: TGCAGTGCTGAGCATACTAACTATGGCTACACCTTC.

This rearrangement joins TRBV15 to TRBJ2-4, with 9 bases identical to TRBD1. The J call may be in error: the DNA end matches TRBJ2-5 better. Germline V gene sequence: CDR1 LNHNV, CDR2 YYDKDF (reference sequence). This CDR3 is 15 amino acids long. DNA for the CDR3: TGTGCCACCAGCAGCGTGACAGGGGGTCAAGAGACCCAGTACTTC. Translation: CATSSVTGGQETQYF.

The chain's CDR3 is CASSWGYRETQYF. The CDR3 coding sequence is TGTGCCAGCAGTTGGGGTTACCGAGAGACCCAGTACTTC. The chain joins TRBV27 to TRBJ2-5, with D uncertain. Germline loops: CDR1 MNHEY, CDR2 SMNVEV (reference sequence). The CDR3 runs to 13 residues. Between the trimmed V and J ends, which lost 4 bases and 4 bases, there was a span of 10 bases.

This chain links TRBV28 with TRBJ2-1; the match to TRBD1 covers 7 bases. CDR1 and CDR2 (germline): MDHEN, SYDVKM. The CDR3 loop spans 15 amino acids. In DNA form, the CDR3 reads TGTGTCATCCTGAAGGGGGCCGGCTCCTACAATGAGCAGTTCTTC. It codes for CVILKGAGSYNEQFF. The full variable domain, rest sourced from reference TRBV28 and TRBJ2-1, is DVKVTQSSRYLVKRTGEKVFLECVQDMDHENMFWYRQDPGLGLRLIYFSYDVKMKEKGDIPEGYSVSREKKERFSLILESASTNQTSMYLCVILKGAGSYNEQFFGPGTRLTVL.

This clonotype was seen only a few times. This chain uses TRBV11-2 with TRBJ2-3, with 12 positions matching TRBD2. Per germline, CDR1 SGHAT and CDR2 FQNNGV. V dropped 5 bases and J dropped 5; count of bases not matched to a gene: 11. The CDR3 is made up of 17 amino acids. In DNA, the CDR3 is TGTGCCAGCAGCCCCGGACTAGCGGGGATTCCTGGAGATACGCAGTATTTT. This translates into CASSPGLAGIPGDTQYF.

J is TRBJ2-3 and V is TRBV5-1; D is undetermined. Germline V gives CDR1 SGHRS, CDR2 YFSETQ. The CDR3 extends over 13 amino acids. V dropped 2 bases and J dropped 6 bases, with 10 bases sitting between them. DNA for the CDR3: TGCGCCAGCAGCTTCGCTCCTGAGGATACGCAGTATTTT. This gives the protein CASSFAPEDTQYF.

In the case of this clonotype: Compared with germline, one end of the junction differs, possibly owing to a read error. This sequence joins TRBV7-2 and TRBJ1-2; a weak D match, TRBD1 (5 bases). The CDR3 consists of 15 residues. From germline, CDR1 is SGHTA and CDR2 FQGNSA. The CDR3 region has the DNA TGTGCCAGCAGTTTAGTGGACAACCCTAACTATGGCTACACCTTC. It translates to CASSLVDNPNYGYTF.

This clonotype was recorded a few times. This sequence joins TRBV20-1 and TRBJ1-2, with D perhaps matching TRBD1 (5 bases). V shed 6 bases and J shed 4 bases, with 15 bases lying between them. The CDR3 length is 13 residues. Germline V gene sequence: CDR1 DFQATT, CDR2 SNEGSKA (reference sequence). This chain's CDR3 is CSAPGDGVYGYTF. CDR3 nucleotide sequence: TGCAGTGCCCCCGGGGACGGAGTCTATGGCTACACCTTC.

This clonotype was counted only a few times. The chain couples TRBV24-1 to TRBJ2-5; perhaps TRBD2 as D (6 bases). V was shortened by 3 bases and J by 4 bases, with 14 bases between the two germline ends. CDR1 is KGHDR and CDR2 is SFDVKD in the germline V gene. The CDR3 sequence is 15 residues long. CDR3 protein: CATSDPRGSGETQYF. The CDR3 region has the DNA TGTGCCACCAGTGATCCGCGGGGCTCGGGAGAGACCCAGTACTTC.

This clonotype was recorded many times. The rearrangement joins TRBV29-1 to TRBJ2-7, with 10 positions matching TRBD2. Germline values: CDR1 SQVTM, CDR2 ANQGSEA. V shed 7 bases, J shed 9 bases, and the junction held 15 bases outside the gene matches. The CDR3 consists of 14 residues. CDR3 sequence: CSGGAGGPDKVQYF. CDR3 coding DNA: TGCAGCGGGGGAGCGGGAGGGCCTGATAAAGTGCAGTACTTC.

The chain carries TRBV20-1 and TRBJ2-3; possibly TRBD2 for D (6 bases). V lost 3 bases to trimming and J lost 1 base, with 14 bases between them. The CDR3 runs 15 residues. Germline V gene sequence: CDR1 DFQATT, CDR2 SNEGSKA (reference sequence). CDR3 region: CSARVLRGGTDTQYF. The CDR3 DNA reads TGCAGTGCTAGGGTCCTCCGCGGGGGCACAGATACGCAGTATTTT.

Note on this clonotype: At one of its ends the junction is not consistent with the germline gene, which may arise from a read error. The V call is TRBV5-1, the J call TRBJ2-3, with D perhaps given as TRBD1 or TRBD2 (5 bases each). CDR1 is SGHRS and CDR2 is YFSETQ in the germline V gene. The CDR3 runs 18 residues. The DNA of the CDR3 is TGCGCCGGCAGCTTGTTGGGGGAGCCCCTTTCTAGCACAGATACGCAGTATTTT. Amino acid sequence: CAGSLLGEPLSSTDTQYF.

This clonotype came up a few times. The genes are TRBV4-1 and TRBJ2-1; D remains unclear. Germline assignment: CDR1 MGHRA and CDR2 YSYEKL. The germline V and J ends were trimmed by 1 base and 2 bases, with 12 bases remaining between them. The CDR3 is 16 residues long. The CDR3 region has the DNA TGCGCCAGCAGCCAAGTAAGACTGGCCGCCTACAATGAGCAGTTCTTC. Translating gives CASSQVRLAAYNEQFF.

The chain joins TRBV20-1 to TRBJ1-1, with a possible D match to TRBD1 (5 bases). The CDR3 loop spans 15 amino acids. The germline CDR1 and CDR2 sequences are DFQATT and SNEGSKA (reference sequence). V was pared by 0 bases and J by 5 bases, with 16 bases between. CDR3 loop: CSARDAAGPGTEAFF. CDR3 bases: TGCAGTGCTAGAGACGCGGCAGGGCCGGGGACTGAAGCTTTCTTT.

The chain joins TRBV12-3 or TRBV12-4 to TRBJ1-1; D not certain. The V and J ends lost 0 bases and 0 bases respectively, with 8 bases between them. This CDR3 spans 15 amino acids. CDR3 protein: CASSLADRLNTEAFF. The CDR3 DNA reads TGTGCCAGCAGTTTAGCGGACCGACTGAACACTGAAGCTTTCTTT.

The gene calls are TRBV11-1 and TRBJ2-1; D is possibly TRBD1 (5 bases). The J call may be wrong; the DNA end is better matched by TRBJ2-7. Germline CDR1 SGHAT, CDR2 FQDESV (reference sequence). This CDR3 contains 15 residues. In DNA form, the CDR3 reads TGTGCCAGCAGCCAGGGCCCCGTATCCGACAATGAGCAGTACTTC. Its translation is CASSQGPVSDNEQYF.

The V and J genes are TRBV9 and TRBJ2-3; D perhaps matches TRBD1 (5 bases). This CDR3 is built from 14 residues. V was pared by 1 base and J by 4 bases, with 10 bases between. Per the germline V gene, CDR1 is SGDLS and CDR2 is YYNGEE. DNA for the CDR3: TGTGCCAGCAGCGTAATCCAGGGTCCAGATACGCAGTATTTT. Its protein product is CASSVIQGPDTQYF.

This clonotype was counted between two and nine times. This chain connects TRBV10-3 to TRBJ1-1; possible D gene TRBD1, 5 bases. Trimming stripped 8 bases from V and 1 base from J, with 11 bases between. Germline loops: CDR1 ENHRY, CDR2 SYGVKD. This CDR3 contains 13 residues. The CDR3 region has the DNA TGTGCCATCGCTGGGACCGCGAACACTGAAGCTTTCTTT. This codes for CAIAGTANTEAFF.